This T cell receptor (beta chain) emerged from a study of esophageal squamous cell carcinoma under preoperative chemotherapy (dated by TCRdb to 2017 to 2018). About the study as a whole: Both tumor-infiltrating lymphocytes and peripheral blood T cells had their TCR repertoires profiled in the study. The study assessed how paclitaxel-nedaplatin chemotherapy affected T-cell receptor repertoires in patients with esophageal squamous cell carcinoma. The cohort comprised five patients with primary esophageal squamous cell carcinoma. Repertoires were compared between samples taken before and after paclitaxel-nedaplatin therapy.

From cysteine to phenylalanine, the CDR3 is 12 amino acids long. Only CDR3 DNA is held: 36 bases, read in frame from base 1. From a lookup of the germline V gene (reference sequence), CDR1 and CDR2 are MNHEY and SMNVEV. Points the paper makes about the study in general: Tumor-infiltrating lymphocytes after treatment appeared to come partly from peripheral T cells migrating into the tumor, rather than solely from local clonal changes. After chemotherapy, peripheral T cells showed a significant rise in TCR diversity, whereas tumor-infiltrating lymphocytes did not. Only five patients with esophageal squamous cell carcinoma were analyzed, making for a small cohort. Clonotype frequencies shifted immediately and substantially under paclitaxel-nedaplatin therapy, and abundant clones were more likely to contract than to amplify.

On this clonotype itself: There is no known antigen for this receptor. Germline and junction disagree at one end, which may indicate a read error.

The time point label, as the study defines it: before preoperative PTX-NDP chemotherapy. Before surgery, patients were given paclitaxel-nedaplatin as preoperative chemotherapy. Library construction relied on PCR. Sequenced using a HiSeq X Ten. TCR repertoires were characterized by high-throughput sequencing. The raw public data were reprocessed by TCRdb itself: fastp quality trimming at Q25, MiXCR clonotype calling, in-frame beta chains only. Every CDR3 protein is listed once, alongside the most common genes and DNA of its rows. In all, the sample holds several thousand distinct CDR3 sequences, and 32% of those were seen once. 11% to 15% of the sample is held by the ten biggest clonotypes.

The rearrangement joined TRBV27 to TRBJ2-1, with the identity of the D gene unclear. The specimen was collected from a patient given preoperative chemotherapy. The TCR was taken from a human donor with esophageal squamous cell carcinoma. The donor label of this sample is uncertain. The CDR3 protein: CASKAGVNEQLF. The base sequence is TGTGCCAGCAAGGCAGGCGTCAATGAGCAGTTGTTC.